This T cell receptor (beta chain) was documented in a study of T cell repertoires in cytomegalovirus infection (dated by TCRdb to about 2019). The study in broad terms: Peptide stimulations targeted recently identified HLA-C-restricted CMV epitopes, whose presentation resists viral immunomodulation, together with well-studied HLA-B-restricted epitopes. Donor HLA type was relevant to the analysis, as public TCR beta signatures indicated carriage of CMV infection together with the matching HLA type. Broader findings and caveats from the paper: In the ex vivo response, HLA-C-restricted CMV-specific TCR beta clonotypes were dominant, and in two of eight donors the single most frequent clonotype came from this HLA-C-restricted group. Carriers of CMV infection plus the relevant HLA type were discriminated by the cumulative frequency of public TCR beta family members in the study cohort and in an independent roughly 400-donor cohort.

Sequencing was carried out with an Illumina HiSeq 1500. The public reads were reanalyzed by TCRdb: fastp trimming at Q25, MiXCR alignment, in-frame beta chains only. For every CDR3 protein sequence, its rows merge into one entry that carries the most common genes and DNA. A total of hundreds of thousands of distinct CDR3 sequences appear in this sample, roughly 42% of them only once. About two fifths of the sample rests with the top ten. Interpreted using the paper, the treatment or condition label stands for: in vitro stimulation with specific CMV peptide epitopes to enrich CMV-specific T cells. From a lookup of the germline V gene (reference sequence), CDR1 and CDR2 are LNHNV and YYDKDF. The CDR3 runs 15 residues from the cysteine to the phenylalanine. Only the CDR3 DNA stays, 45 bases, in frame from base 1. Cut back by 0 bases and 1 base, the V and J ends lie 9 bases apart. This clonotype was counted a few times. This clone's antigen is unknown. It has no much larger one-base neighbor in the sample; base qualities were not kept.

The sequence is built from TRBV15 and TRBJ2-5; the D element might be TRBD1 or TRBD2, as each aligns at 5 bases. The receptor was isolated from a human donor in good health (CMV status not recorded). Some clones in this sample may be carry-over from other donors' samples. The sample consisted of cultured PBMCs, taken from culture after CMV antigen stimulation. The nucleotides read TGTGCCACCAGCAGAGATCCGGGACCCCAAGAGACCCAGTACTTC. Its protein is CATSRDPGPQETQYF.